Presented here are 20 T cell receptor beta chains from one specimen sequenced in a study of blood T cell repertoires in COVID-19. The data were produced by immunoSEQ multiplex PCR, yet TCRdb's version contains in-frame clones alone and is incomplete. The table has about 290,000 clones, around four fifths seen once. Material: peripheral blood. Receptors originate from a woman aged 45-65 years with active or convalescent COVID-19.

The V and J genes are TRBV18 and TRBJ2-2; D gene ambiguous. CDR3 length equals 16 residues. Between the trimmed V and J ends, which lost 3 bases and 0 bases, there was a span of 11 bases. Germline CDR1 and CDR2: KGHSH and LQKENI. As DNA, the CDR3 is TGTGCCAGCTCACCTATTTCCGGGTCGAACACCGGGGAGCTGTTTTTT. It yields the protein CASSPISGSNTGELFF.

DNA of the CDR3: TGCGCCAGCAGCAACGGACTAGCGGGGTACCAAGAGACCCAGTACTTC. Translated, it gives CASSNGLAGYQETQYF. The gene calls are TRBV4-1 and TRBJ2-5; 12 nucleotides agree with TRBD2. This CDR3 spans 16 amino acids. Germline assignment: CDR1 MGHRA and CDR2 YSYEKL. Losses at the gene ends were 5 bases for V and 0 bases for J; bases not matched to a gene: 4.

The chain links TRBV5-4 to TRBJ1-2; D is unresolved. Germline V gene lookup returns CDR1 SGHNT and CDR2 YYREEE (reference sequence). The CDR3 runs 17 residues. With 0 bases removed from V and 1 base from J, the gap between germline ends came to 16 bases. The CDR3: CASSLEGSRMLNYGYTF. The CDR3 DNA reads as TGTGCCAGCAGCTTGGAAGGTTCCAGGATGCTTAACTATGGCTACACCTTC.

This rearrangement joins TRBV5-1 to TRBJ2-5; the match to TRBD2 covers 11 bases. The length of the CDR3 is 16 residues. CDR1 and CDR2 from the germline V gene are SGHRS and YFSETQ. V shed 5 bases, J shed 2 bases, and the junction held 8 bases outside the gene matches. The CDR3 region is CASSPGLAGAQETQYF. The CDR3, as DNA: TGCGCCAGCAGTCCCGGACTAGCGGGCGCACAAGAGACCCAGTACTTC.

This chain uses TRBV7-9 with TRBJ2-1; 11 nucleotides align to TRBD2. V was clipped by 6 bases and J by 8 bases; unmatched bases: 18. This CDR3 is 18 amino acids long. Germline V gene sequence: CDR1 SEHNR, CDR2 FQNEAQ (reference sequence). This CDR3 reads CASRLPPRLAGSRDEQFF. CDR3 sequence (DNA): TGTGCCAGCAGACTACCCCCCCGACTAGCGGGGTCCAGGGATGAGCAGTTCTTC.

This clone was counted only a few times. This sequence joins TRBV19 and TRBJ2-5; a weak D match, TRBD2 (5 bases). Per the germline V gene, CDR1 is LNHDA and CDR2 is SQIVND (reference sequence). The V and J ends lost 3 bases and 7 bases respectively, with 18 bases between them. This CDR3 is built from 15 residues. CDR3 protein: CASSIEGGPKGTQYF. As DNA, the CDR3 is TGTGCCAGTAGTATTGAGGGCGGACCCAAGGGGACCCAGTACTTC.

The J gene is TRBJ1-5, the V gene TRBV7-3; maybe TRBD1 (5 bases). The germline V and J ends were trimmed by 5 bases and 0 bases, with 8 bases remaining between them. CDR1 is SGHTA and CDR2 is FQGTGA in the germline V gene. CDR3 length: 14 residues. CDR3 nucleotides: TGTGCCAGCAGCCTGACAGCTAGCAATCAGCCCCAGCATTTT. The encoded protein is CASSLTASNQPQHF.

This chain connects TRBV5-4 to TRBJ1-6; unclear D gene. V was cut by 4 bases and J by 7 bases, with 12 bases left in between. The CDR3 covers 14 residues. Per germline, CDR1 SGHNT and CDR2 YYREEE (reference sequence). The CDR3 is CASSQPNPNSPLHF. In nucleotides, the CDR3 is TGTGCCAGCAGCCAACCTAACCCCAATTCACCCCTCCACTTT.

CDR3 sequence reads: CASSQGLAGGQHEQFF. The CDR3 DNA reads TGCGCCAGCAGCCAGGGACTAGCGGGAGGTCAGCATGAGCAGTTCTTC. The chain has TRBV5-1 and TRBJ2-1, with 15 bases fitting TRBD2. Germline V lookup: CDR1 SGHRS, CDR2 YFSETQ. The CDR3 sequence is 16 residues long. J lost 8 bases, V lost 4 bases, and 7 bases had no gene match.

V usage is TRBV2 and J usage is TRBJ2-7, with no clear D. The germline gives CDR1 SNHLY, CDR2 FYNNEI. Trimming pared 6 bases from V and 6 bases from J, leaving 9 bases between. The CDR3 spans 11 residues. CDR3 sequence: CASSPRFEQYF. CDR3 DNA: TGTGCCAGCAGCCCGAGGTTCGAGCAGTACTTC.

The chain couples TRBV7-2 to TRBJ2-5; 10 bases map to TRBD1. Germline CDR1 and CDR2: SGHTA and FQGNSA. The CDR3 sequence is 16 residues long. After removal of 5 bases from V and 5 bases from J, the junction contained 11 bases not matched to a gene. CDR3 protein: CASSLRDRGRWETQYF. As DNA, the CDR3 is TGTGCCAGCAGCCTCAGAGACAGGGGGCGTTGGGAGACCCAGTACTTC.

Remarks on this clone: Within the sample, other DNA sequences also encode this same CDR3. V is TRBV6-5 and J is TRBJ2-1, with 11 positions matching TRBD1. V lost 9 bases to trimming and J lost 6 bases; unmatched junction nucleotides: 7. The CDR3 runs 14 residues. Germline CDR1 is MNHEY and CDR2 is SVGAGI. The CDR3 spells CASGPGTGGNEQFF. As DNA, the CDR3 is TGTGCCAGTGGACCCGGGACAGGGGGCAATGAGCAGTTCTTC.

This rearrangement joins TRBV7-8 to TRBJ2-7, with 9 bases aligning to TRBD2. V shed 0 bases, J shed 0 bases, and the junction held 3 bases outside the gene matches. The CDR3 spans 16 residues. Germline V gene sequence: CDR1 SGHVS, CDR2 FQNEAQ. The CDR3 nucleotides are TGTGCCAGCAGCTTAGCTCTAGCGGGGTACTCCTACGAGCAGTACTTC. Its protein is CASSLALAGYSYEQYF.

The chain employs TRBV2 and TRBJ2-1; D is unresolved. The V and J ends lost 7 bases and 7 bases respectively, with 14 bases between them. Germline V CDR1 and CDR2: SNHLY, FYNNEI. This CDR3 region has 13 residues. Written as DNA, the CDR3 is TGTGCCAGCATGTTTTACATTTCGAATGAGCAGTTCTTC. The encoded protein is CASMFYISNEQFF.

The genes are TRBV9 and TRBJ2-3; 7 nucleotides agree with TRBD2. This CDR3 spans 16 amino acids. Trimming took 4 bases from V and 6 from J; bases not matched to a gene: 14. The germline V gene has CDR1 SGDLS and CDR2 YYNGEE. The CDR3 bases are TGTGCCAGCAGCTCCCGGACTAGAGGCACCGCGGATACGCAGTATTTT. Translation gives CASSSRTRGTADTQYF.

The V and J genes are TRBV7-5 and TRBJ1-2; TRBD1 reflects the table's D call only, with no check against the DNA. TRBV7-5 is flagged as a pseudogene. This CDR3 spans 14 amino acids. The CDR3 nucleotides read TGTGTCAGAAGCTCAGGACAGGGAGGCTATGGCTACACCTTC. Amino acid sequence: CVRSSGQGGYGYTF.

In this sample, this clone turned up once. CDR3 bases: TGTGCCAGTAGCAGGGTCATGAACACTGAAGCTTTCTTT. It yields the protein CASSRVMNTEAFF. V gene TRBV19 combines with J gene TRBJ1-1, with a weak D call TRBD1 (5 bases). Germline assignment: CDR1 LNHDA and CDR2 SQIVND (reference sequence). V was shortened by 6 bases and J by 0 bases, with 8 bases between the two germline ends. The CDR3 is made up of 13 amino acids.

V usage is TRBV4-1 and J usage is TRBJ2-1; D is perhaps TRBD2 (5 bases). The germline gives CDR1 MGHRA, CDR2 YSYEKL. The CDR3 loop spans 16 amino acids. The V gene lost 0 bases and the J gene lost 6 bases, with 15 bases spanning the gap. DNA for the CDR3: TGCGCCAGCAGCCAAGAAAGTACGAGGGTTCTCAATGAGCAGTTCTTC. It translates to CASSQESTRVLNEQFF.

J is TRBJ1-1 and V is TRBV28; D might be TRBD1 (5 bases). V lost 2 bases, J lost 6 bases, and 13 bases lay in between. This CDR3 spans 14 amino acids. Germline V CDR1 and CDR2: MDHEN, SYDVKM. CDR3 in DNA: TGTGCCAGCAGTTTACAGGGAGGGAAGGCTGAAGCTTTCTTT. The encoded protein is CASSLQGGKAEAFF.

This clone was picked up a small number of times. The chain uses TRBV4-1 and TRBJ2-5; the D gene is possibly TRBD2 (5 bases). V lost 1 base and J lost 3, with 12 bases in between. CDR3 length: 15 residues. The germline CDR1 and CDR2 sequences are MGHRA and YSYEKL. CDR3 nucleotide sequence: TGCGCCAGCAGCCAAGTTCAAGCGGCCAAAGAGACCCAGTACTTC. Its translation: CASSQVQAAKETQYF.